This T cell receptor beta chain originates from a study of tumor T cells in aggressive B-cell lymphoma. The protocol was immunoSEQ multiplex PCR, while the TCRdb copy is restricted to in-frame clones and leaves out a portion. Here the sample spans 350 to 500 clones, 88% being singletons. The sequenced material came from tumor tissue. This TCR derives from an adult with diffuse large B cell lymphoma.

CDR3 bases: TGCGCCAGCAGCCAAGTCGGCAGGGATGAAAAACTGTTTTTT. Translated, it gives CASSQVGRDEKLFF. The chain has TRBV4-1 and TRBJ1-4, with a possible D match to TRBD1 (5 bases). The CDR3 is 14 residues long. V lost 1 base and J 6 bases, leaving 9 bases between the germline ends. Per germline, CDR1 MGHRA and CDR2 YSYEKL.